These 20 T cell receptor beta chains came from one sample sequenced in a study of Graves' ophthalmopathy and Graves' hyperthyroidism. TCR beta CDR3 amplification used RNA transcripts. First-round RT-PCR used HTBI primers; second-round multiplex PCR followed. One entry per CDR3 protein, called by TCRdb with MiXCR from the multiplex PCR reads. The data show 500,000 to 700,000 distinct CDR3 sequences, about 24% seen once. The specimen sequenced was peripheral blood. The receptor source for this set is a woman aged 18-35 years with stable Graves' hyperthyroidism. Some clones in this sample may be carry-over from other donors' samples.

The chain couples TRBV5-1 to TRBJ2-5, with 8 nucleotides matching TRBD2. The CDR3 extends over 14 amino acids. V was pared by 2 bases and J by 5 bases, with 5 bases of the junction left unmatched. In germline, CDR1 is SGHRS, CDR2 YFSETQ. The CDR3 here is CASSFGAGVETQYF. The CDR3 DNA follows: TGCGCCAGCAGCTTTGGAGCGGGGGTGGAGACCCAGTACTTC.

The CDR3 here is CASRGLLKGLTQYF. The DNA of the CDR3 is TGTGCCAGCAGGGGACTGCTGAAGGGTTTGACCCAGTACTTC. The V and J genes are TRBV6-1 and TRBJ2-5, with D perhaps matching TRBD2 (6 bases). The CDR3 length is 14 residues. V lost 6 bases, J lost 7 bases, and 18 bases lay in between. CDR1 is MNHNS and CDR2 is SASEGT in the germline V gene.

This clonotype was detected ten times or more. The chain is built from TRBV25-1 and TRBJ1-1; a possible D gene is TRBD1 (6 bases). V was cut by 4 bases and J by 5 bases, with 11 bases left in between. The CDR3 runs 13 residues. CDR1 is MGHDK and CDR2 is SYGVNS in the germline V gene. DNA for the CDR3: TGTGCCAGCAGTGGGGGGGCCCGGACTGAAGCTTTCTTT. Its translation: CASSGGARTEAFF.

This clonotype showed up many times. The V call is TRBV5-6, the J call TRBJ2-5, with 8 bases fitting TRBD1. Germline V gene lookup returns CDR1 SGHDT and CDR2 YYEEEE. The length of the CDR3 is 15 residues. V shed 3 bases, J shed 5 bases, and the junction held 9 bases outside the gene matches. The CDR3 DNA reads TGTGCCAGCAGCTCGGTTCCAGGGGGCGGTGAGACCCAGTACTTC. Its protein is CASSSVPGGGETQYF.

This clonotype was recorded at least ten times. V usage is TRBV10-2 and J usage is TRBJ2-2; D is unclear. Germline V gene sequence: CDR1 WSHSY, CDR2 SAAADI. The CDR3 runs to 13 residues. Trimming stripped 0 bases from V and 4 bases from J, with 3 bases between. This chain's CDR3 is CASSESRTGELFF. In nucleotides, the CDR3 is TGCGCCAGCAGTGAGTCGCGCACCGGGGAGCTGTTTTTT.

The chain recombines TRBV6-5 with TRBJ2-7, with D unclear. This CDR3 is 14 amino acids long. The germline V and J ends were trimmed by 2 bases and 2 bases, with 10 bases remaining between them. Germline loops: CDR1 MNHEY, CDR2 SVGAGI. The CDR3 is CASSYDEGTYEQYF. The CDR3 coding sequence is TGTGCCAGCAGTTACGACGAAGGGACCTACGAGCAGTACTTC.

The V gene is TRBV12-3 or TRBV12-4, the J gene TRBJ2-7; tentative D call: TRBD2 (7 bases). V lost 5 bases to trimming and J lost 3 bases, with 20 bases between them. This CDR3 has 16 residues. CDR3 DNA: TGTGCCAGCAGTCTAGGGGGGGCGATCCCCTACTACGAGCAGTACTTC. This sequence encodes CASSLGGAIPYYEQYF.

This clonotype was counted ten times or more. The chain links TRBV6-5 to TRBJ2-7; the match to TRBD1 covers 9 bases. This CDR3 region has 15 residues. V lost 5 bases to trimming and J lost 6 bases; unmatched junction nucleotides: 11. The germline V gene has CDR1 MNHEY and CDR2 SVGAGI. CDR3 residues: CASSNTGGRYSEQYF. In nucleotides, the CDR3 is TGTGCCAGCAGTAACACAGGGGGCCGCTATTCCGAGCAGTACTTC.

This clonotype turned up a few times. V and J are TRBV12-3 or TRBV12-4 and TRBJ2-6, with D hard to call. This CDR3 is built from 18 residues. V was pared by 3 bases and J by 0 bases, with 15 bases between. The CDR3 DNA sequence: TGTGCCAGCAGTTTGTTTTTTGGCGCCCTCTCTGGGGCCAACGTCCTGACTTTC. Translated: CASSLFFGALSGANVLTF.

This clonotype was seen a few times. The DNA of the CDR3 is TGTGCCATCATTCACGAACGGACATCTAGAAGCAATCAGCCCCAGCATTTT. It is translated as CAIIHERTSRSNQPQHF. The chain carries TRBV10-3 and TRBJ1-5, with D perhaps matching TRBD1 (5 bases). The CDR3 is made up of 17 amino acids. Germline CDR1 and CDR2: ENHRY and SYGVKD. Trimming removed 7 bases from V and 1 base from J, with 20 bases in between.

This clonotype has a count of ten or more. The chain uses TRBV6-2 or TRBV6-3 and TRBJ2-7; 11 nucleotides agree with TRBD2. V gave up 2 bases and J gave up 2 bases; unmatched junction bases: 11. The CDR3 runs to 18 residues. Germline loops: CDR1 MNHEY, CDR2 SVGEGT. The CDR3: CASSYQPLLAGEAYEQYF. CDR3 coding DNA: TGTGCCAGCAGTTACCAGCCGTTACTAGCGGGGGAAGCCTACGAGCAGTACTTC.

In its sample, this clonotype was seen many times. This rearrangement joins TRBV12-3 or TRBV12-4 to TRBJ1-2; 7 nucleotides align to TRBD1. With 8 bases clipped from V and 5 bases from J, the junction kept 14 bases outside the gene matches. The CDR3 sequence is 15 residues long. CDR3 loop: CASSLTKGAGYGYTF. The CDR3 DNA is TGTGCCAGCTCACTTACTAAGGGGGCTGGGTATGGCTACACCTTC.

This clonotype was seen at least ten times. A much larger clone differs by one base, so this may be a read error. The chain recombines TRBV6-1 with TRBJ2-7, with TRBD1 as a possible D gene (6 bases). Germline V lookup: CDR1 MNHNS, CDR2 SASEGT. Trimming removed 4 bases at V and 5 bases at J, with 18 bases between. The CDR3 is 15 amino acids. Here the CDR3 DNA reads TGTGCCAGCAGTGGTCAGGCAGGGGCGTCCCACGAGCAGTACTTC. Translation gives CASSGQAGASHEQYF.

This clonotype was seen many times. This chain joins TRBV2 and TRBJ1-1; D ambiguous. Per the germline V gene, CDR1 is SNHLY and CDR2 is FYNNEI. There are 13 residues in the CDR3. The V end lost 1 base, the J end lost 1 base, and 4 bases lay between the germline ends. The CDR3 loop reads CASSEEANTEAFF. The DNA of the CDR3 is TGTGCCAGCAGTGAAGAGGCGAACACTGAAGCTTTCTTT.

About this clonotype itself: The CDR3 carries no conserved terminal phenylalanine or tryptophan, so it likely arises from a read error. The CDR3 bases are TGTGCCAGGAGGCAGGGGATCGACGGCTACACCTAC. Its translation is CARRQGIDGYTY. The rearrangement joins TRBV28 to TRBJ1-2, with TRBD1 as a possible D gene (6 bases). The V end lost 9 bases, the J end lost 8 bases, and 16 bases lay between the germline ends. The CDR3 is 12 amino acids. Germline CDR1 and CDR2: MDHEN and SYDVKM.

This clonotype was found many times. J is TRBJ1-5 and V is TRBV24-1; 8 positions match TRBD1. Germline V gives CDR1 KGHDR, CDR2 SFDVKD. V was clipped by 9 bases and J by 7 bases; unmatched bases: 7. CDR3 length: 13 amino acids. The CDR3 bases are TGTGCCACCTATGGACAGGGCGGGCAGCCCCAGCATTTT. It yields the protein CATYGQGGQPQHF.

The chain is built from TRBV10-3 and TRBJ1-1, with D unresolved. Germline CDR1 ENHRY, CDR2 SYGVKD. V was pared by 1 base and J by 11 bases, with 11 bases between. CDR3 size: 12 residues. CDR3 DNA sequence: TGTGCCATCAGTGAGTTTCTCCGTAGTGCTTTCTTT. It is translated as CAISEFLRSAFF.

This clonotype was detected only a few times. DNA of the CDR3: TGTGCCAGCAGCCCCGATGGGGCCTGGCAGACTAAGAACACTGAAGCTTTCTTT. Its translation: CASSPDGAWQTKNTEAFF. The V and J genes are TRBV11-2 and TRBJ1-1; tentative D call: TRBD1 (5 bases). The CDR3 is 18 amino acids. Germline loops: CDR1 SGHAT, CDR2 FQNNGV. Between the trimmed V and J ends, which lost 5 bases and 1 base, there was a span of 23 bases.

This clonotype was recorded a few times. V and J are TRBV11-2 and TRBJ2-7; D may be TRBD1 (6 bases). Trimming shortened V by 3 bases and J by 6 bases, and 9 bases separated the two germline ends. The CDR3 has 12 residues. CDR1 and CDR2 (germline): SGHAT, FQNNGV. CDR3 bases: TGTGCCAGCAGCTTTGTAGGGGGCGAGCAGTACTTC. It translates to CASSFVGGEQYF.

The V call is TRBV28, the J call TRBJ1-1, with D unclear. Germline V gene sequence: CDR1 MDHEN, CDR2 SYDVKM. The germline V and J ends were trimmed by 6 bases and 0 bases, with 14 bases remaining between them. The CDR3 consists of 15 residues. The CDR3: CASRPGTNMNTEAFF. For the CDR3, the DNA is TGTGCCAGCAGACCCGGCACTAACATGAACACTGAAGCTTTCTTT.